Following are 10 T cell receptor beta chains from one sample sequenced in a study of OX40 agonist ivuxolimab in advanced cancers. Profiled with immunoSEQ multiplex PCR; TCRdb holds only in-frame clones, not every one. Of about 59,000 clones in the sample, under 90% are singletons; the top ten hold roughly 1.9%. Sequencing was performed on CD4+ or CD8+ T cells sorted from blood, taken in a trial of the OX40 agonist ivuxolimab. These receptors all stem from an adult with an advanced solid tumor such as melanoma, head and neck, liver or kidney cancer.

This clone was seen once. CDR3 DNA: TGCGCCAGCAGCGGTAGCGGGACAGGAGGAGAGACCCAGTACTTC. Protein product: CASSGSGTGGETQYF. The rearrangement joins TRBV5-1 to TRBJ2-5; D possibly uses TRBD1 or TRBD2 (8 bases each). Trimming took 4 bases from V and 4 from J, leaving 17 bases between them. The CDR3 has 15 residues. The V gene's germline CDR1 is SGHRS and CDR2 YFSETQ.

The V gene is TRBV28, the J gene TRBJ1-1, with 9 bases matching TRBD1. The CDR3 loop spans 15 amino acids. Trimming at V came to 8 bases and at J to 0 bases, leaving 7 bases not matched to a gene. Germline CDR1 MDHEN, CDR2 SYDVKM. The CDR3 DNA reads TGTGCCAGCCCCGGGACAGGGAAAATGAACACTGAAGCTTTCTTT. Translated: CASPGTGKMNTEAFF.

This clone has only a few counts. The chain links TRBV5-7 to TRBJ2-5, with TRBD2 matching 8 bases. TRBV5-7 carries the ORF label, with uncertain function. The CDR3 totals 14 residues. The junction had 7 bases not matched to a gene; V was cut back by 4 bases and J by 5 bases. The CDR3 DNA is TGTGCCAGCAGCCAGGTGGCTAGCGGGGAGACCCAGTACTTC. Translated, it gives CASSQVASGETQYF.

The chain joins TRBV28 to TRBJ1-1; D remains unclear. The CDR3 extends over 13 amino acids. Germline loops: CDR1 MDHEN, CDR2 SYDVKM. V dropped 6 bases and J dropped 10 bases, with 18 bases sitting between them. The CDR3 sequence is CASSSRRGIGAFF. CDR3 DNA sequence: TGTGCCAGCAGCTCTAGACGGGGTATAGGAGCTTTCTTT.

This chain connects TRBV25-1 to TRBJ1-1; TRBD1 might be the D (6 bases). Trimming removed 8 bases at V and 4 bases at J, with 14 bases between. CDR1 is MGHDK, CDR2 SYGVNS, per germline. This CDR3 has 13 residues. This CDR3 is CASGRGGATEAFF. The CDR3 DNA is TGTGCCAGCGGGAGAGGGGGGGCCACTGAAGCTTTCTTT.

This clone was counted a single time. The J gene is TRBJ2-3, the V gene TRBV2, with D possibly being TRBD2 (6 bases). The germline V gene has CDR1 SNHLY and CDR2 FYNNEI. The CDR3 is 14 residues long. The V gene lost 4 bases and the J gene lost 0 bases, with 8 bases spanning the gap. In DNA form, the CDR3 reads TGTGCCAGCAGTGGCAGCGGGAGCACAGATACGCAGTATTTT. Translated: CASSGSGSTDTQYF. Full variable domain (remainder filled in from reference TRBV2 and TRBJ2-3): EPEVTQTPSHQVTQMGQEVILRCVPISNHLYFYWYRQILGQKVEFLVSFYNNEISEKSEIFDDQFSVERPDGSNFTLKIRSTKLEDSAMYFCASSGSGSTDTQYFGPGTRLTVL.

V usage is TRBV6-6 and J usage is TRBJ1-3; the D is unclear. From germline, CDR1 is MNHNY and CDR2 SVGAGI (reference sequence). V was trimmed by 0 bases and J by 8 bases, leaving 11 bases between them. The CDR3 spans 14 residues. The CDR3, as DNA: TGTGCCAGCAGTTACTCGGGCTTTACGGACACCATATATTTT. Encoded protein: CASSYSGFTDTIYF.

This rearrangement joins TRBV19 to TRBJ1-1; TRBD1 matches 9 bases. V shed 5 bases, J shed 4 bases, and the junction held 5 bases outside the gene matches. CDR1 and CDR2 from the germline V gene are LNHDA and SQIVND (reference sequence). This CDR3 contains 14 residues. The CDR3 sequence is CASSATGGGTEAFF. The CDR3 nucleotides are TGTGCCAGTAGTGCGACAGGGGGAGGCACTGAAGCTTTCTTT.

The chain joins TRBV11-2 to TRBJ1-1; the D gene is possibly TRBD1 (5 bases). CDR3 size: 15 residues. Germline assignment: CDR1 SGHAT and CDR2 FQNNGV. Trimming cost V 3 bases and J 0 bases, with 11 bases left between them. Here the CDR3 DNA reads TGTGCCAGCAGCTTCGGGGGAGTCCTGAACACTGAAGCTTTCTTT. Amino acid sequence: CASSFGGVLNTEAFF.

This clone has just one count. The chain uses TRBV18 and TRBJ1-3; perhaps TRBD1 as D (6 bases). V lost 0 bases to trimming and J lost 3 bases, with 12 bases between them. There are 16 residues in the CDR3. Germline loops: CDR1 KGHSH, CDR2 LQKENI. The CDR3 nucleotides read TGTGCCAGCTCACCACCGAACAGGGTCGATGGAAACACCATATATTTT. It translates to CASSPPNRVDGNTIYF. The full variable domain, in which reference TRBV18 and TRBJ1-3 provide the parts outside the CDR3, is NAGVMQNPRHLVRRRGQEARLRCSPMKGHSHVYWYRQLPEEGLKFMVYLQKENIIDESGMPKERFSAEFPKEGPSILRIQQVVRGDSAAYFCASSPPNRVDGNTIYFGEGSWLTVV.